Listed below are T cell receptor beta chains from one sample, sequenced in a study of a mutant IDH1 vaccine in newly diagnosed glioma. These receptors have no known antigen. Only in-frame clones appear in the TCRdb table, and some are missing; sequencing was by immunoSEQ multiplex PCR. The data contain around 50,000 clones, around 90% of them singletons. Here the sequenced sample was PBMCs, taken from a glioma patient whose treatment included an IDH1 peptide vaccine. These receptors originate from a woman in her 40s with glioma. Both conserved end residues are part of each CDR3. The D gene is left open where the match is weak. A row's size may be missing; if present it is once, few, many or a size class.

j_gene: TRBJ2-7; len: 14; v_gene: TRBV19; abundance: few; d_gene: NA; CDR3nt: TGTGCCACGTCTAGGTCGGGAAGCGCCTACGAGCAGTACTTC; CDR3aa: CATSRSGSAYEQYF
j_gene: TRBJ1-5; len: 15; v_gene: TRBV28; abundance: NA; d_gene: NA; CDR3nt: TGTGCCAGCAGTCGCGTTACAGGGAGACGACAGCCCCAGCATTTT; CDR3aa: CASSRVTGRRQPQHF
j_gene: TRBJ1-6; len: 16; v_gene: TRBV6-1; abundance: NA; d_gene: TRBD1; CDR3nt: TGTGCCAGCAGTGTCTCCGGGACAGGGATGGGTTCACCCCTCCACTTT; CDR3aa: CASSVSGTGMGSPLHF
j_gene: TRBJ2-1; len: 15; v_gene: TRBV5-1; abundance: NA; d_gene: TRBD2; CDR3nt: TGCGCCAGCAGCTTGGAAGGTAGCGGGATGGAGGAGCAGTTCTTC; CDR3aa: CASSLEGSGMEEQFF
j_gene: TRBJ1-2; len: 14; v_gene: TRBV5-8; abundance: NA; d_gene: NA; CDR3nt: TGTGCCAGCAGCCCCCGCCCCCCTACTAATGGCTACACCTTC; CDR3aa: CASSPRPPTNGYTF
j_gene: TRBJ1-6; len: 13; v_gene: TRBV2; abundance: few; d_gene: NA; CDR3nt: TGTGCCAGCAGTGAAGGGGTCGGGTCACCCCTCCACTTT; CDR3aa: CASSEGVGSPLHF
j_gene: TRBJ2-7; len: 14; v_gene: TRBV23-1; abundance: NA; d_gene: TRBD1; CDR3nt: TGCGCCACTCCAAACCGGGACAGGGAGTACGAGCAGTACTTC; CDR3aa: CATPNRDREYEQYF
j_gene: TRBJ2-5; len: 14; v_gene: TRBV7-2; abundance: NA; d_gene: TRBD1; CDR3nt: TGTGCCAGCAGCTTACAGGGGGCGCGAGAGACCCAGTACTTC; CDR3aa: CASSLQGARETQYF
j_gene: TRBJ2-7; len: 14; v_gene: TRBV11-2; abundance: NA; d_gene: NA; CDR3nt: TGTGCCAGCAGCTTCCTTCGTATAGGGTCCGAGCAGTACTTC; CDR3aa: CASSFLRIGSEQYF
j_gene: TRBJ1-1; len: 17; v_gene: TRBV6-1; abundance: NA; d_gene: NA; CDR3nt: TGTGCCAGCAGTGGGGGATGGCGTCAAACCTTGAACACTGAAGCTTTCTTT; CDR3aa: CASSGGWRQTLNTEAFF
j_gene: TRBJ2-1; len: 15; v_gene: TRBV6-5; abundance: NA; d_gene: TRBD2; CDR3nt: TGTGCCAGCAGAATCAGCGGGGCAGGGAGAAATGAGCAGTTCTTC; CDR3aa: CASRISGAGRNEQFF
j_gene: TRBJ2-2; len: 14; v_gene: TRBV5-4; abundance: NA; d_gene: NA; CDR3nt: TGTGCCAGCAGCTCTCCGGGTGGGTCCGGGGAGCTGTTTTTT; CDR3aa: CASSSPGGSGELFF
j_gene: TRBJ2-7; len: 15; v_gene: TRBV7-2; abundance: NA; d_gene: NA; CDR3nt: TGTGCCAGCAGCCCGGCATTAGGGGAACTCTACGAGCAGTACTTC; CDR3aa: CASSPALGELYEQYF
j_gene: TRBJ1-2; len: 14; v_gene: TRBV7-9; abundance: NA; d_gene: NA; CDR3nt: TGTGCCAGCAGCTTAGGCAACAGGTCGCCGGGCTACACCTTC; CDR3aa: CASSLGNRSPGYTF
j_gene: TRBJ1-6; len: 16; v_gene: TRBV5-1; abundance: NA; d_gene: NA; CDR3nt: TGCGCCAGCAGCTTTGGGAATTGGGACTATAATTCACCCCTCCACTTT; CDR3aa: CASSFGNWDYNSPLHF
j_gene: TRBJ1-5; len: 14; v_gene: TRBV6-1; abundance: NA; d_gene: NA; CDR3nt: TGTGCCAGCAGTGGATCCGGTAGCAATCAGCCCCAGCATTTT; CDR3aa: CASSGSGSNQPQHF
j_gene: TRBJ2-5; len: 12; v_gene: TRBV28; abundance: NA; d_gene: NA; CDR3nt: TGTGCCAGCAGACTTACCCCGGAGACCCAGTACTTC; CDR3aa: CASRLTPETQYF
j_gene: TRBJ2-7; len: 14; v_gene: TRBV7-8; abundance: NA; d_gene: NA; CDR3nt: TGTGCCAGCAGCTCGCGACTAGGAAACTACGAGCAGTACTTC; CDR3aa: CASSSRLGNYEQYF
j_gene: TRBJ2-1; len: 15; v_gene: TRBV7-8; abundance: NA; d_gene: TRBD2; CDR3nt: TGTGCCAGCAGCTTCACTAGCGGGAGTAGAAATGAGCAGTTCTTC; CDR3aa: CASSFTSGSRNEQFF
j_gene: TRBJ2-5; len: 16; v_gene: TRBV5-1; abundance: NA; d_gene: TRBD1; CDR3nt: TGCGCCAGCAGCTCATGGGGGACAGGCGTTGAAGAGACCCAGTACTTC; CDR3aa: CASSSWGTGVEETQYF
j_gene: TRBJ1-2; len: 15; v_gene: TRBV9; abundance: NA; d_gene: NA; CDR3nt: TGTGCCAGCAGCCCTAATGTAGCGCCTAACTATGGCTACACCTTC; CDR3aa: CASSPNVAPNYGYTF
j_gene: TRBJ2-3; len: 14; v_gene: TRBV18; abundance: NA; d_gene: TRBD2; CDR3nt: TGTGCCAGCATGGATAGCGGGAGCAAAGATACGCAGTATTTT; CDR3aa: CASMDSGSKDTQYF